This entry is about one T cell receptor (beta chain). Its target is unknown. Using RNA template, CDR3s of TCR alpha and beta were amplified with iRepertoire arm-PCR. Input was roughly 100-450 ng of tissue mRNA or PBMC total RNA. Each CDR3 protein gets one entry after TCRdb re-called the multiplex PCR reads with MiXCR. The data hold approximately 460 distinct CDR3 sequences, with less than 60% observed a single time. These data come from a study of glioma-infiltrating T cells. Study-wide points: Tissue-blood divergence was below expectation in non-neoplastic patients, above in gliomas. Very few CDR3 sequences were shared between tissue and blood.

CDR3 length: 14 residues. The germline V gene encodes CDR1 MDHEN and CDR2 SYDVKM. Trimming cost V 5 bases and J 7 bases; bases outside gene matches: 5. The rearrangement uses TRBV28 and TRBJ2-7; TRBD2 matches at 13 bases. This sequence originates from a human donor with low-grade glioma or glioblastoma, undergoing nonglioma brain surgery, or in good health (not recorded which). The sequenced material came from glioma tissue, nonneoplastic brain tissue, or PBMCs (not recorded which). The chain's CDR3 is CASSKTSGRAEQYF. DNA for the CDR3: TGTGCCAGCAGTAAAACTAGCGGGAGGGCGGAGCAGTACTTC.